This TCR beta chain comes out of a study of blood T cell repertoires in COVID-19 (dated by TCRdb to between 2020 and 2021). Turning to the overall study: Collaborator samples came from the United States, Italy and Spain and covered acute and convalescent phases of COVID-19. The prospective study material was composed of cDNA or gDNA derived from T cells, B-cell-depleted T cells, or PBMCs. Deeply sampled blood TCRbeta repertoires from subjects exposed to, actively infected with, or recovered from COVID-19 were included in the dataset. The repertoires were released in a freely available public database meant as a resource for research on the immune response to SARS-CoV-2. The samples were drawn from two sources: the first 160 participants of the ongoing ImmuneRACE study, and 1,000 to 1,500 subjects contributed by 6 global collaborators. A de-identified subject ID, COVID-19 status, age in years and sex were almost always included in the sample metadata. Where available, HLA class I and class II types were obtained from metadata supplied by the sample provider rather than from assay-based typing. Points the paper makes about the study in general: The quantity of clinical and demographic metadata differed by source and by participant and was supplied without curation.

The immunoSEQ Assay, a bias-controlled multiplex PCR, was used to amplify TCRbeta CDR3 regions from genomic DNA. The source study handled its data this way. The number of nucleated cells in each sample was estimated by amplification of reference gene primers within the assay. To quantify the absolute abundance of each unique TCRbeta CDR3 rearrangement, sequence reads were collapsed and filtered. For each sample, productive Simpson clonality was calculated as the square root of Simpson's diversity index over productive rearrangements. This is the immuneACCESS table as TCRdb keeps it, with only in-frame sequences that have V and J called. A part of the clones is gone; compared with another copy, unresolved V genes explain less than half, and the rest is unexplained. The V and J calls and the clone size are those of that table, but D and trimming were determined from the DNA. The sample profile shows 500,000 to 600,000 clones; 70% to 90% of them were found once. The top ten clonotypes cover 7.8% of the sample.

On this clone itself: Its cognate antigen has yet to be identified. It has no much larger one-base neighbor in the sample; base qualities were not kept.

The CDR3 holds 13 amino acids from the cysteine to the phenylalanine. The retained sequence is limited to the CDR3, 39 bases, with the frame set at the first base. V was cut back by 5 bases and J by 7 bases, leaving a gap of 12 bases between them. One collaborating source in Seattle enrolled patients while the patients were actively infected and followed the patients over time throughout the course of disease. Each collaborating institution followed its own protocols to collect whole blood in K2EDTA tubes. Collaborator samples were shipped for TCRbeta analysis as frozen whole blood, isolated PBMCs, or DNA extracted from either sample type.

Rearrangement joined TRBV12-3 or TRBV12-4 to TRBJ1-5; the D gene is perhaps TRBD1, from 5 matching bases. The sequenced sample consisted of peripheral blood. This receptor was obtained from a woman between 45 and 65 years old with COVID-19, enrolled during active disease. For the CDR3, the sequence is CASSRTGGQPQHF. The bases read TGTGCCAGCAGTAGGACGGGGGGACAGCCCCAGCATTTT.